A selection of T cell receptor beta chains follows, all from one sample in a study of naive and memory T cell subsets. Using its own MiXCR run on the 5' RACE reads, TCRdb lists one record per CDR3 protein. The repertoire includes about 62,000 distinct CDR3 sequences, around 8% of them detected once, and approximately 21% sits in the top ten. These receptors all come from a female donor in good health. Both conserved end residues are part of each CDR3. Each record gives: J gene, D gene, V gene, clone size, CDR3 protein, CDR3 DNA. A D gene is named only where the DNA matches it firmly. Only some rows state a clone size, as once, few, many or a class for expanded clones.

j_gene: TRBJ2-1; d_gene: TRBD1; v_gene: TRBV6-4; abundance: .; CDR3aa: CASSPRTGEGNEQFF; CDR3nt: TGTGCCAGCAGTCCCCGGACAGGGGAAGGCAATGAGCAGTTCTTC
j_gene: TRBJ1-5; d_gene: TRBD1; v_gene: TRBV6-1; abundance: few; CDR3aa: CASKQGWEQPQHF; CDR3nt: TGTGCCAGCAAACAGGGGTGGGAGCAGCCCCAGCATTTT
j_gene: TRBJ1-4; d_gene: TRBD1; v_gene: TRBV5-1; abundance: many; CDR3aa: CASSLGQGVATNEKLFF; CDR3nt: TGCGCCAGCAGCTTGGGACAGGGGGTCGCAACTAATGAAAAACTGTTTTTT
j_gene: TRBJ1-1; d_gene: .; v_gene: TRBV3-1; abundance: .; CDR3aa: CASSQDQGFAEAFF; CDR3nt: TGTGCCAGCAGCCAAGATCAGGGGTTCGCTGAAGCTTTCTTT
j_gene: TRBJ2-2; d_gene: .; v_gene: TRBV28; abundance: few; CDR3aa: CASSLNRELFF; CDR3nt: TGTGCCAGCAGTCTAAACAGGGAGCTGTTTTTT
j_gene: TRBJ2-7; d_gene: TRBD1; v_gene: TRBV7-9; abundance: few; CDR3aa: CASSVWDRGYEQYF; CDR3nt: TGTGCCAGCAGCGTATGGGACAGGGGCTACGAGCAGTACTTC
j_gene: TRBJ2-5; d_gene: TRBD1; v_gene: TRBV5-1; abundance: .; CDR3aa: CASSSGQGLEETQYF; CDR3nt: TGCGCCAGCAGCTCGGGACAGGGGCTGGAAGAGACCCAGTACTTC
j_gene: TRBJ2-1; d_gene: .; v_gene: TRBV19; abundance: few; CDR3aa: CASSPGLALDNEQFF; CDR3nt: TGTGCCAGTAGTCCTGGTTTAGCGTTGGACAATGAGCAGTTCTTC
j_gene: TRBJ1-1; d_gene: .; v_gene: TRBV11-1; abundance: many; CDR3aa: CASSQGTSRGAFF; CDR3nt: TGTGCCAGCAGCCAAGGGACTTCGCGCGGAGCTTTCTTT
j_gene: TRBJ2-1; d_gene: .; v_gene: TRBV6-2/TRBV6-3; abundance: .; CDR3aa: CASSVTGRGNEQFF; CDR3nt: TGTGCCAGCAGCGTGACAGGTCGGGGCAATGAGCAGTTCTTC
j_gene: TRBJ1-2; d_gene: TRBD1; v_gene: TRBV20-1; abundance: many; CDR3aa: CSARWTGEYGYTF; CDR3nt: TGCAGTGCTCGGTGGACAGGCGAATATGGCTACACCTTC
j_gene: TRBJ2-3; d_gene: TRBD2; v_gene: TRBV5-1; abundance: many; CDR3aa: CASSQQGLVGPTDTQYF; CDR3nt: TGCGCCAGCAGCCAGCAGGGACTAGTCGGACCGACAGATACGCAGTATTTT
j_gene: TRBJ2-7; d_gene: .; v_gene: TRBV6-5; abundance: .; CDR3aa: CASSTGPGIYEQYF; CDR3nt: TGTGCCAGCAGTACCGGACCAGGGATCTACGAGCAGTACTTC
j_gene: TRBJ1-4; d_gene: .; v_gene: TRBV6-6; abundance: many; CDR3aa: CASRGGEKLFF; CDR3nt: TGTGCCAGCAGGGGGGGTGAAAAACTGTTTTTT
j_gene: TRBJ2-2; d_gene: .; v_gene: TRBV5-6; abundance: .; CDR3aa: CVSSLGLQGLTGELFF; CDR3nt: TGTGTCAGCAGCTTGGGACTGCAGGGCCTCACCGGGGAGCTGTTTTTT
j_gene: TRBJ2-3; d_gene: TRBD2; v_gene: TRBV6-1; abundance: .; CDR3aa: CASGGLADTDTQYF; CDR3nt: TGTGCCAGCGGGGGACTAGCGGACACAGATACGCAGTATTTT
j_gene: TRBJ2-7; d_gene: TRBD2; v_gene: TRBV7-2; abundance: .; CDR3aa: CASSLAGAGEYEQYF; CDR3nt: TGTGCCAGCAGCTTAGCAGGAGCGGGAGAGTACGAGCAGTACTTC
j_gene: TRBJ2-2; d_gene: .; v_gene: TRBV9; abundance: .; CDR3aa: CASSVAVAANTGELFF; CDR3nt: TGTGCCAGCAGCGTAGCAGTAGCGGCGAACACCGGGGAGCTGTTTTTT
j_gene: TRBJ1-1; d_gene: .; v_gene: TRBV5-6; abundance: few; CDR3aa: CASSWGQTEAFF; CDR3nt: TGTGCCAGCAGCTGGGGGCAGACTGAAGCTTTCTTT
j_gene: TRBJ2-1; d_gene: .; v_gene: TRBV20-1; abundance: .; CDR3aa: CSARDHSSDNEQFF; CDR3nt: TGCAGTGCTAGAGATCATAGTAGCGACAATGAGCAGTTCTTC
j_gene: TRBJ2-1; d_gene: .; v_gene: TRBV19; abundance: .; CDR3aa: CASSIEGEVVYNEQFF; CDR3nt: TGTGCCAGTAGTATTGAGGGGGAGGTAGTCTACAATGAGCAGTTCTTC
j_gene: TRBJ1-1; d_gene: .; v_gene: TRBV9; abundance: many; CDR3aa: CASSVISENTEAFF; CDR3nt: TGTGCCAGCAGCGTCATCAGTGAGAACACTGAAGCTTTCTTT
j_gene: TRBJ2-6; d_gene: .; v_gene: TRBV20-1; abundance: many; CDR3aa: CSASPGANVLTF; CDR3nt: TGCAGTGCTAGTCCCGGGGCCAACGTCCTGACTTTC
j_gene: TRBJ1-1; d_gene: .; v_gene: TRBV30; abundance: many; CDR3aa: CAWSMATEAFF; CDR3nt: TGTGCCTGGAGCATGGCCACTGAAGCTTTCTTT
j_gene: TRBJ1-1; d_gene: .; v_gene: TRBV29-1; abundance: many; CDR3aa: CSALRDTEAFF; CDR3nt: TGCAGCGCTCTGAGAGACACTGAAGCTTTCTTT
j_gene: TRBJ2-1; d_gene: .; v_gene: TRBV3-1; abundance: .; CDR3aa: CASSPGLYNEQFF; CDR3nt: TGTGCCAGCAGCCCCGGACTTTACAATGAGCAGTTCTTC
j_gene: TRBJ2-1; d_gene: .; v_gene: TRBV9; abundance: few; CDR3aa: CASSGRGDRLNEQFF; CDR3nt: TGTGCCAGCAGCGGGAGGGGGGACCGTCTCAATGAGCAGTTCTTC
j_gene: TRBJ2-3; d_gene: .; v_gene: TRBV19; abundance: few; CDR3aa: CASSGTRPGSTQYF; CDR3nt: TGTGCCAGTAGCGGTACTAGACCCGGTAGTACGCAGTATTTT
j_gene: TRBJ2-7; d_gene: TRBD1; v_gene: TRBV28; abundance: .; CDR3aa: CASSFTGTDLSYEQYF; CDR3nt: TGTGCCAGCTCCTTCACCGGGACAGACCTTTCCTACGAGCAGTACTTC
j_gene: TRBJ2-1; d_gene: TRBD2; v_gene: TRBV14; abundance: .; CDR3aa: CASSQDFGGLAGYEQFF; CDR3nt: TGTGCCAGCAGCCAAGATTTCGGGGGACTAGCGGGGTATGAGCAGTTCTTC
j_gene: TRBJ2-5; d_gene: .; v_gene: TRBV12-3/TRBV12-4; abundance: few; CDR3aa: CASSKGQDQETQYF; CDR3nt: TGTGCCAGCAGCAAGGGGCAGGATCAAGAGACCCAGTACTTC
j_gene: TRBJ1-1; d_gene: TRBD1; v_gene: TRBV29-1; abundance: many; CDR3aa: CSVRDRVNTEAFF; CDR3nt: TGCAGCGTTCGGGACAGAGTAAACACTGAAGCTTTCTTT
j_gene: TRBJ2-5; d_gene: TRBD2; v_gene: TRBV20-1; abundance: many; CDR3aa: CSANGLAGFSETQYF; CDR3nt: TGCAGTGCTAACGGACTAGCGGGGTTCTCGGAGACCCAGTACTTC
j_gene: TRBJ1-3; d_gene: .; v_gene: TRBV7-9; abundance: .; CDR3aa: CASSWDTSSGNTIYF; CDR3nt: TGTGCCAGCAGCTGGGACACGAGCTCTGGAAACACCATATATTTT
j_gene: TRBJ2-1; d_gene: TRBD2; v_gene: TRBV20-1; abundance: .; CDR3aa: CSASSGSYNEQFF; CDR3nt: TGCAGTGCTTCTAGCGGGAGTTACAATGAGCAGTTCTTC
j_gene: TRBJ1-2; d_gene: TRBD1; v_gene: TRBV12-3/TRBV12-4; abundance: few; CDR3aa: CASSSHQTGGSGYTF; CDR3nt: TGTGCCAGCAGTTCCCACCAAACAGGGGGCAGTGGCTACACCTTC
j_gene: TRBJ1-3; d_gene: .; v_gene: TRBV7-9; abundance: many; CDR3aa: CASSFPGKDTIYF; CDR3nt: TGTGCCAGCAGCTTTCCAGGGAAAGACACCATATATTTT
j_gene: TRBJ1-5; d_gene: TRBD1; v_gene: TRBV9; abundance: few; CDR3aa: CASSVLWTGTFSNQPQHF; CDR3nt: TGTGCCAGCAGCGTCTTGTGGACAGGGACCTTCTCTAATCAGCCCCAGCATTTT
j_gene: TRBJ2-1; d_gene: TRBD1; v_gene: TRBV5-1; abundance: .; CDR3aa: CASSYGQGHYNEQFF; CDR3nt: TGCGCCAGCAGCTATGGACAGGGGCACTACAATGAGCAGTTCTTC
j_gene: TRBJ1-5; d_gene: .; v_gene: TRBV28; abundance: many; CDR3aa: CASSLSAREQPQHF; CDR3nt: TGTGCCAGCAGTTTATCTGCTCGGGAGCAGCCCCAGCATTTT
j_gene: TRBJ2-7; d_gene: TRBD2; v_gene: TRBV6-1; abundance: few; CDR3aa: CASSDIAGGSYEQYF; CDR3nt: TGTGCCAGCAGTGATATAGCGGGAGGTTCCTACGAGCAGTACTTC
j_gene: TRBJ2-6; d_gene: TRBD1; v_gene: TRBV19; abundance: few; CDR3aa: CASSVGQAGANVLTF; CDR3nt: TGTGCCAGTAGTGTGGGACAGGCCGGGGCCAACGTCCTGACTTTC
j_gene: TRBJ2-2; d_gene: TRBD1; v_gene: TRBV7-9; abundance: .; CDR3aa: CASSFQGGGTGELFF; CDR3nt: TGTGCCAGCAGCTTTCAAGGGGGCGGGACCGGGGAGCTGTTTTTT
j_gene: TRBJ2-1; d_gene: .; v_gene: TRBV6-1; abundance: few; CDR3aa: CASISPNPNIAGEQFF; CDR3nt: TGTGCCAGTATTTCTCCTAACCCCAATATTGCCGGTGAGCAGTTCTTC
j_gene: TRBJ2-7; d_gene: TRBD2; v_gene: TRBV20-1; abundance: .; CDR3aa: CSARDPGTSGYEQYF; CDR3nt: TGCAGTGCTAGAGATCCTGGGACTAGCGGATACGAGCAGTACTTC
j_gene: TRBJ2-2; d_gene: TRBD1; v_gene: TRBV6-1; abundance: few; CDR3aa: CASTETGTHTGELFF; CDR3nt: TGTGCCAGCACCGAGACAGGGACACATACCGGGGAGCTGTTTTTT
j_gene: TRBJ2-1; d_gene: .; v_gene: TRBV11-2; abundance: few; CDR3aa: CASSLDTPYNEQFF; CDR3nt: TGTGCCAGCAGCTTAGACACTCCCTACAATGAGCAGTTCTTC
j_gene: TRBJ2-4; d_gene: .; v_gene: TRBV12-3/TRBV12-4; abundance: many; CDR3aa: CASSLEMIAKNIQYF; CDR3nt: TGTGCCAGCAGTTTGGAAATGATAGCCAAAAACATTCAGTACTTC
j_gene: TRBJ1-2; d_gene: .; v_gene: TRBV5-1; abundance: few; CDR3aa: CASSLVGKNGYTF; CDR3nt: TGCGCCAGCAGCTTGGTTGGGAAAAATGGCTACACCTTC
j_gene: TRBJ2-1; d_gene: .; v_gene: TRBV3-1; abundance: few; CDR3aa: CASSQDRVQSQFF; CDR3nt: TGTGCCAGCAGCCAAGATCGAGTCCAGTCCCAGTTCTTC
j_gene: TRBJ1-6; d_gene: .; v_gene: TRBV6-5; abundance: many; CDR3aa: CASSYGWGEGSPLHF; CDR3nt: TGTGCCAGCAGTTATGGTTGGGGGGAGGGATCACCCCTCCACTTT
j_gene: TRBJ2-2; d_gene: .; v_gene: TRBV7-2; abundance: .; CDR3aa: CASSPPPGTANTGELFF; CDR3nt: TGTGCCAGCAGCCCGCCCCCGGGGACCGCGAACACCGGGGAGCTGTTTTTT
j_gene: TRBJ2-3; d_gene: .; v_gene: TRBV29-1; abundance: few; CDR3aa: CSTVLFAYSSTDTQYF; CDR3nt: TGCAGCACTGTCCTCTTCGCGTACTCTAGCACAGATACGCAGTATTTT